A selection of T cell receptor beta chains follows, all from one sample in a study of blood T cells in healthy people across ages. TCRdb re-analysed the 5' RACE reads in MiXCR, keeping a single row per CDR3 protein. The sample has roughly 1.6 million distinct CDR3 sequences; roughly a third are singletons. Specimen: blood. The receptor source for this set is a woman in her 30s in good health. CDR3s include the opening cysteine and the closing phenylalanine or tryptophan. D genes are given only for firm matches. Rows give clone size only sometimes, using once, few, many, or a class for an expanded clone.

cdr3_aa: CASEDSNLPPLHF
cdr3_nt: TGTGCCAGCGAGGACTCAAACCTTCCACCCCTCCACTTT
clone_size: -
d_call: -
j_call: TRBJ1-6
v_call: TRBV7-9

cdr3_aa: CSANRGSGQETQYF
cdr3_nt: TGCAGTGCTAACAGGGGTAGTGGTCAAGAGACCCAGTACTTC
clone_size: -
d_call: TRBD1
j_call: TRBJ2-5
v_call: TRBV20-1

cdr3_aa: CASRPGTGLTDTQYF
cdr3_nt: TGTGCCAGCAGGCCCGGGACAGGGCTCACAGATACGCAGTATTTT
clone_size: -
d_call: TRBD1
j_call: TRBJ2-3
v_call: TRBV2

cdr3_aa: CSVEDLEGGAFEAFF
cdr3_nt: TGCAGCGTTGAAGATTTAGAAGGGGGCGCCTTTGAAGCTTTCTTT
clone_size: -
d_call: TRBD1
j_call: TRBJ1-1
v_call: TRBV29-1

cdr3_aa: CASSLDRQGLGKLFF
cdr3_nt: TGCGCCAGCAGCTTGGATCGACAGGGCTTAGGAAAACTGTTTTTT
clone_size: -
d_call: TRBD1
j_call: TRBJ1-4
v_call: TRBV5-1

cdr3_aa: CSAPTRTGLAGRGNEQFF
cdr3_nt: TGCAGTGCTCCTACTCGAACGGGACTAGCGGGGCGGGGTAATGAGCAGTTCTTC
clone_size: -
d_call: TRBD2
j_call: TRBJ2-1
v_call: TRBV20-1

cdr3_aa: CASSVALPGGDYGYTF
cdr3_nt: TGTGCCAGCAGCGTAGCGTTGCCAGGCGGAGACTATGGCTACACCTTC
clone_size: once
d_call: -
j_call: TRBJ1-2
v_call: TRBV9

cdr3_aa: CASKVAGGLNEQFF
cdr3_nt: TGTGCCAGCAAGGTGGCGGGGGGGCTCAATGAGCAGTTCTTC
clone_size: -
d_call: TRBD2
j_call: TRBJ2-1
v_call: TRBV19

cdr3_aa: CATSDWTADGELFF
cdr3_nt: TGTGCCACCAGTGACTGGACGGCCGACGGGGAGCTGTTTTTT
clone_size: once
d_call: -
j_call: TRBJ2-2
v_call: TRBV24-1

cdr3_aa: CASSQEYSPRGWNEQFF
cdr3_nt: TGTGCCAGCAGCCAAGAATATAGTCCGCGGGGTTGGAATGAGCAGTTCTTC
clone_size: many
d_call: -
j_call: TRBJ2-1
v_call: TRBV4-2

cdr3_aa: CAISSPGGGYTF
cdr3_nt: TGTGCCATCAGTTCTCCAGGCGGAGGCTACACCTTC
clone_size: many
d_call: -
j_call: TRBJ1-2
v_call: TRBV10-3

cdr3_aa: CASSRPGLPPDTQYF
cdr3_nt: TGTGCCAGCAGCCGACCCGGACTCCCGCCAGATACGCAGTATTTT
clone_size: few
d_call: -
j_call: TRBJ2-3
v_call: TRBV11-2